This T cell receptor (beta chain) was retrieved from a study of tumor and adjacent non-tumor tissue in lung cancer. Across the study: Stage I to III disease affected approximately 11 men and about five women aged about 31 to 80. Samples averaged around 4 million productive TCRbeta reads each.

RNA was extracted from bulk tissue without any cell sorting. This CDR3 has 12 residues. The germline gives CDR1 SGHRS, CDR2 YFSETQ. Three rounds of nested PCR, following a modified ARM-PCR protocol, produced the TCRbeta library. TCRdb itself ran the multiplex PCR reads through MiXCR, one entry per CDR3 protein. The sample has about 80,000 distinct CDR3 sequences, 55% to 80% seen once; the top ten hold roughly 9%. This clonotype has only one observation. Sequence at one end of the junction differs from germline and may be a read error. The chain couples TRBV5-1 to TRBJ2-3; D is uncertain. The source is a woman aged 40-49 years with non-small cell lung cancer. Material for sequencing was lung tumor tissue. The CDR3 spells CASSRSTDTLYF. The CDR3 bases are TGCGCCAGCAGCCGGAGCACAGATACGCTGTATTTT.